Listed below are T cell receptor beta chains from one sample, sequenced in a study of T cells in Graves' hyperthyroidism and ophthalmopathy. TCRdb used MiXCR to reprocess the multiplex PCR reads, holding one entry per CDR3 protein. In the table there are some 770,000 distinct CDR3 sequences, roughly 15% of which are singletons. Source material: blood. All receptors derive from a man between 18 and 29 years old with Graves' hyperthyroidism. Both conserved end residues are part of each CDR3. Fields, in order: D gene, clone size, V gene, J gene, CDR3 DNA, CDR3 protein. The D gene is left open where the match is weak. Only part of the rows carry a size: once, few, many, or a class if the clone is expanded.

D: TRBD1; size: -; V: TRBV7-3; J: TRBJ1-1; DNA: TGTGCCAGCAGCTTAGAAGGTCCAGGACAGGGTGCCGCTGAAGCTTTCTTT; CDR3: CASSLEGPGQGAAEAFF
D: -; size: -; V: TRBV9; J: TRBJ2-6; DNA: TGTGCCAGCAGCTTGAGGTTAGCGGCAGCTGGGGCCAACGTCCTGACTTTC; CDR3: CASSLRLAAAGANVLTF
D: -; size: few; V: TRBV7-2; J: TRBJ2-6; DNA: TGTGCCAGCAGCTTAGGCTTCCGGGGGGTCCTGACTTTC; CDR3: CASSLGFRGVLTF
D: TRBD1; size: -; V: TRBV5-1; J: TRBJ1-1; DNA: TGCGCCAGCAGCTTGGAGTCAGGGGGGACTGAAGCTTTCTTT; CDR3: CASSLESGGTEAFF
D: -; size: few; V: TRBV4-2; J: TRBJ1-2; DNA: TGTGCCAGCAGCCTCGGGGTAGAGCTCGGCTATGGCTACACCTTC; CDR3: CASSLGVELGYGYTF
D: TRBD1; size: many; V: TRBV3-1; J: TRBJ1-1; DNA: TGTGCCAGCAGCCAAGCCGGGACAGGGGAAACTGAAGCTTTCTTT; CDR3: CASSQAGTGETEAFF
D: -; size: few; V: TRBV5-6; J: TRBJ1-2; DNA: TGTGCCAGCAGCCCCGCAGGACCGCGCAATCGGGGCTACACCTTC; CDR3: CASSPAGPRNRGYTF
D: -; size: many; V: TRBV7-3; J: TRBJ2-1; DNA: TGTGCCAGCAGCTTGTCGGGGGCTGAGCAGTTCTTC; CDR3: CASSLSGAEQFF
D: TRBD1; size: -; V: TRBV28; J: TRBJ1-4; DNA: TGTGCCAGCAGGACCCCCGCAGGGGGCACTAATGAAAAACTGTTTTTT; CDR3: CASRTPAGGTNEKLFF
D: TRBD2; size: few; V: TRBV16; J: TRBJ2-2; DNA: TGTGCCAGCAGCCGGACTAGCGGGAGTTCCACCGGGGAGCTGTTTTTT; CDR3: CASSRTSGSSTGELFF
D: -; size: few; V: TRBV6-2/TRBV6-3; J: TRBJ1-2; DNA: TGTGCCAGCAGCGAAGCCCATCCGGGCGGCGGCTACACCTTC; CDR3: CASSEAHPGGGYTF
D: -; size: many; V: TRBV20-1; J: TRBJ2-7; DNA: TGCAGTGCTGGGGCCGAATGGGGTACGAGCTCCTACGAGCAGTACTTC; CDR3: CSAGAEWGTSSYEQYF
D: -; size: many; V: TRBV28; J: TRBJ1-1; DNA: TGTGCCAGCAGTCCCCGCACTGAAGCTTTCTTT; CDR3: CASSPRTEAFF
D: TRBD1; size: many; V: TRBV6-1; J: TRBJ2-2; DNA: TGTGCCAGCAGACCCGACAGGGAAGACGGGGAGCTGTTTTTT; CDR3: CASRPDREDGELFF
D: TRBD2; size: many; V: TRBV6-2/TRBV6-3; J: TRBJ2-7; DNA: TGTGCCAGCAGTTACTCGATACCACTAGCGGGTCATGACGAGCAGTACTTC; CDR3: CASSYSIPLAGHDEQYF
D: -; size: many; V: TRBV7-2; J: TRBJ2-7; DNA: TGTGCCAGCAGCTTACCTCGGGGCGGTATTACCTACGAGCAGTACTTC; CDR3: CASSLPRGGITYEQYF
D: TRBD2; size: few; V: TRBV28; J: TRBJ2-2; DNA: TGTGCCAGCAGTTTCGAGTCTAGCGGTTCAGGGGAGCTGTTTTTT; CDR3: CASSFESSGSGELFF
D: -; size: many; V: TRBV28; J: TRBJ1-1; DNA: TGTGCCAGCACCGAACTACAGGGGAACACTGAAGCTTTCTTT; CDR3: CASTELQGNTEAFF
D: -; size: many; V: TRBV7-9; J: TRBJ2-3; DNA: TGTGCCAGCAGCACCGACCAAAATACGCAGTATTTT; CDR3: CASSTDQNTQYF
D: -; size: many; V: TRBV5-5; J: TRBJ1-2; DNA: TGTGCCAGCAGCTACCCGGGTGGCGCGCAATACTATGGCTACACCTTC; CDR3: CASSYPGGAQYYGYTF
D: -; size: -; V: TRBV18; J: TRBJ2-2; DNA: TGTGCCAGCTCACCGTTGGGCGTCCCGCAAACCGGGGAGCTGCTTTTT; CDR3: CASSPLGVPQTGELLF
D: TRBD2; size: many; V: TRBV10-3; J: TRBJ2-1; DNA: TGTGCCATCAGTTACGGACTAGCGGGAGGTCGGAATGAGCAGTTCTTC; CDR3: CAISYGLAGGRNEQFF
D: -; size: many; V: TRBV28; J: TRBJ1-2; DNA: TGTGCCAGCGGATACCTCCCGGACCAAACATCTAACTATGGCTACACCTTC; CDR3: CASGYLPDQTSNYGYTF
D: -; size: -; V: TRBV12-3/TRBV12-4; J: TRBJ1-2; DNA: TGTGCCAGCAGTTTACTAGGACGAGGAGGCTACACCTTC; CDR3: CASSLLGRGGYTF
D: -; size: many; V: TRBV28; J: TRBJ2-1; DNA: TGTGCCAGCAGTATCCCCGCGTCGTTCGAGCAGTTCTTC; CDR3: CASSIPASFEQFF
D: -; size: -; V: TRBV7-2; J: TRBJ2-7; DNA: TGTGCCAGCAGCACCTCTGGTGCAATGACGTACGAGCAGTACTTC; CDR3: CASSTSGAMTYEQYF
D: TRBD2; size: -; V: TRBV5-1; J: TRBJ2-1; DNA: TGCGCCAGCAGCCCACCTAGCGGGGGCGATGAGCAGTTCTTC; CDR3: CASSPPSGGDEQFF
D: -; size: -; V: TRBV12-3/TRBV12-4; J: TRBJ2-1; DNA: TGTGCCAGCAGTATCCCCGGGGGCGGACATGAGCAGTTCTTC; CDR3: CASSIPGGGHEQFF
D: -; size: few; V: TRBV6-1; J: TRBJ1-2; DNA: TGTGCCAGCAGTGAACGGCCAGGGACTAACTATGGCTACACCTTC; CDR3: CASSERPGTNYGYTF
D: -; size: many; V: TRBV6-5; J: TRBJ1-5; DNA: TGTGCCAGCAGTTACCCACTCGGGGTGGGACGGAGCAATCAGCCCCAGCATTTT; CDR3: CASSYPLGVGRSNQPQHF
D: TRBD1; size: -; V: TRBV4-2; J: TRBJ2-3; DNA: TGTGCCAGCAGCCAACATCTTTTCTTGCGGACAGGGGATCCAGATACGCAGTATTTT; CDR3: CASSQHLFLRTGDPDTQYF
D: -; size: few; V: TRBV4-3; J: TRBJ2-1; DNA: TGCGCCAGCAGCCAAGGAGCTCGGGAGACCTACAATGAGCAGTTCTTC; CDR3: CASSQGARETYNEQFF
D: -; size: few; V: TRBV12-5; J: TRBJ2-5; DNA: TGTGCTAGTGGTTCCCCGACCGATCAAGAGACCCAGTACTTC; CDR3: CASGSPTDQETQYF
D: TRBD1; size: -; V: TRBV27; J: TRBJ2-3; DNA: TGTGCCAGCAGTTTACCCAGGGGGCGCGGGACAGATACGCAGTATTTT; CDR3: CASSLPRGRGTDTQYF
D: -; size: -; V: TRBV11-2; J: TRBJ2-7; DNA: TGTGCCAGCAGACTAGCTGAAGTGACGTACGAGCAGTACTTC; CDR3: CASRLAEVTYEQYF
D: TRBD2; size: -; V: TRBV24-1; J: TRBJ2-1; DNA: TGTGCCACCAGTGATCCGCAGGGCGGGAGGGCCGGGAATGAGCAGTTCTTC; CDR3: CATSDPQGGRAGNEQFF
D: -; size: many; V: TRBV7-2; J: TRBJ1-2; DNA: TGTGCCAGCAGCCCTTATGGACAGAATGGCTACACCTTC; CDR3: CASSPYGQNGYTF
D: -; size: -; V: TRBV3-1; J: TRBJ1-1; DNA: TGTGCCAGCAGCCAAGTCGGGGAGGTGAACACTGAAGCTTTCTTT; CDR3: CASSQVGEVNTEAFF
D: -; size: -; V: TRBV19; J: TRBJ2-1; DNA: TGTGCCAGTAGTATCCTAGACGAGGGGGGTGAGCAGTTCTTC; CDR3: CASSILDEGGEQFF
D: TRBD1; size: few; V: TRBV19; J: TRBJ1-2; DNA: TGTGCCAGTAACCAGGGGGCAGGAGGCTACACCTTC; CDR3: CASNQGAGGYTF
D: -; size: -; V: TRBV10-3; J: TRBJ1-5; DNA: TGTGCCATCAGTGTGGAGCGTAATCAGCCCCAGCATTTT; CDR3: CAISVERNQPQHF
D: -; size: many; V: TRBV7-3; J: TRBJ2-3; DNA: TGTGCCAGCAGCTTACAGCACAGAGATACGCAGTATTTT; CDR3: CASSLQHRDTQYF
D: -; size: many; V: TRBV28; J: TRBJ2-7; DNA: TGTGCCAGCAGTACGACAGGAATCCCCTACGAGCAGTACTTC; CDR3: CASSTTGIPYEQYF
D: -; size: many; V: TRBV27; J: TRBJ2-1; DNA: TGTGCCAGTGCCCGGGGGACCTACAATGAGCAGTTCTTC; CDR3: CASARGTYNEQFF
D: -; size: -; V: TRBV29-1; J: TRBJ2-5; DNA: TGCAGCGTTGAACGGCAGAGTTACCAAGAGACCCAGTACTTC; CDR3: CSVERQSYQETQYF
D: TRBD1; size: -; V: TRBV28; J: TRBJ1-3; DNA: TGTGCCAGCGGACCTCAGGGGGCTGGAAACACCATATATTTT; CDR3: CASGPQGAGNTIYF
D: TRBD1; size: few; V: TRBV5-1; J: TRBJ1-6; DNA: TGCGCCAGCAGGATTGACAGGGGCAATTCACCCCTCCACTTT; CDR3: CASRIDRGNSPLHF
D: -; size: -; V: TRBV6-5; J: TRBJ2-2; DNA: TGTGCCAGCAGTTACTCGGGCAGGGTCGGGGAGCTGTTTTTT; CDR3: CASSYSGRVGELFF
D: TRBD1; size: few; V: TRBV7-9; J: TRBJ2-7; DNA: TGTGCCAGCAGCACCGACAGGGGGAGCGCATCCTACGAGCAGTACTTC; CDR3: CASSTDRGSASYEQYF
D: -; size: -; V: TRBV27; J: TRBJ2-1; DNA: TGTGCCAGCAGTTTGATGAGAAGTTCCTACAATGAGCAGTTCTTC; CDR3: CASSLMRSSYNEQFF
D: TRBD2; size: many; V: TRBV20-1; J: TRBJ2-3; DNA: TGCAGTGCCGGGCCAGCGGGAGTAGCAGATACGCAGTATTTT; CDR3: CSAGPAGVADTQYF
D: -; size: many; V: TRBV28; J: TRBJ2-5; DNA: TGTGCCAGCAGTTTAGGAGGTTACGAGACCCAGTACTTC; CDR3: CASSLGGYETQYF
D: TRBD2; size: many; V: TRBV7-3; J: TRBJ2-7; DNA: TGTGCCAGCAGCCTGAGGGGCGGGGGCTACGAGCAGTACTTC; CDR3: CASSLRGGGYEQYF
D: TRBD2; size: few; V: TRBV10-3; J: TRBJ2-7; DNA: TGTGCCACCTCTGATCTAGCGGGATCCCACGAGCAGTACTTC; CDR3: CATSDLAGSHEQYF
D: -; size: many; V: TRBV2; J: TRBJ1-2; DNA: TGTGCCAGCAGTGGGACAGCGATCTATGGCTACACCTTC; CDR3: CASSGTAIYGYTF
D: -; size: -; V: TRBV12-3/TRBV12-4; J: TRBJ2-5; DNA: TGTGCCAGCAGTTTAGTTATCACCTCTCCCCCAGAGACCCAGTACTTC; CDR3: CASSLVITSPPETQYF